This TCR beta chain emerged from a study of monozygotic twins with inflammatory bowel disease. Study-wide findings and caveats: Whereas healthy co-twins had higher TCRbeta diversity (inverse Simpson), IBD patients had lower diversity. Especially where disease activity was present, IBD patients had fewer clonotypes in common with others than healthy twins did.

To note about this clonotype: What it recognizes is unknown.

Germline V gene lookup returns CDR1 KGHSH and CDR2 LQKENI. The CDR3 has 15 residues. Two rounds of nested PCR, of about 16 and 10 cycles, were run on TCRalpha and TCRbeta cDNA. TCRdb reprocessed the 5' RACE reads, with one entry per CDR3 protein and no DNA. The sample yields 420,000 or so distinct CDR3 sequences, of which the top ten take up approximately 2.3%. Investigators extracted total RNA from whole blood and did not sort T cells. Material: blood. V and J are TRBV18 and TRBJ2-1; TCRdb outputs TRBD2, but without DNA this stays unchecked. The TCR sequence derives from a human donor with ulcerative colitis or Crohn's disease, or a healthy co-twin of an affected twin (not recorded which). The CDR3 region is CASSPGAGGYNEQFF.